The clone carrying this T cell receptor beta chain has more than one count but fewer than ten. The target antigen is unknown. Extraction of RNA preceded its reverse transcription into cDNA, which served as the sequencing template. The assay was immunoSEQ multiplex PCR, and TCRdb's table has in-frame clones only and misses some. The sample consists of approximately 200,000 clones, approximately 56% of them appearing once. V was trimmed by 0 bases and J by 7 bases, leaving 19 bases between them. Germline CDR1 is MNHEY and CDR2 is SMNVEV (reference sequence). The CDR3 loop spans 16 amino acids. The sample is drawn from a study of CD8+ T cells in alopecia areata. General observations from the study: Across lesional scalp, and particularly alopecia totalis/universalis, clonality surpassed that of normal scalp. Clonality in the scalp and expanded CD8+ clones ranked among the top 100 were significantly decreased by tofacitinib. While patients received tofacitinib, many expanded lesional clones remained present in scalp and blood.

Regarding treatment: oral pan-JAK inhibitor, 5-10 mg twice daily. The TCR comes from a human donor with alopecia areata. The source material was CD4+ T cells sorted from blood, sampled at week 4, from a patient treated with tofacitinib. This rearrangement joins TRBV27 to TRBJ2-7; D is perhaps TRBD2 (7 bases). CDR3 coding DNA: TGTGCCAGCAGTTTATCAGTCGGGGGGCGTCCTCAGGAGCAGTACTTC. Translated, it gives CASSLSVGGRPQEQYF.